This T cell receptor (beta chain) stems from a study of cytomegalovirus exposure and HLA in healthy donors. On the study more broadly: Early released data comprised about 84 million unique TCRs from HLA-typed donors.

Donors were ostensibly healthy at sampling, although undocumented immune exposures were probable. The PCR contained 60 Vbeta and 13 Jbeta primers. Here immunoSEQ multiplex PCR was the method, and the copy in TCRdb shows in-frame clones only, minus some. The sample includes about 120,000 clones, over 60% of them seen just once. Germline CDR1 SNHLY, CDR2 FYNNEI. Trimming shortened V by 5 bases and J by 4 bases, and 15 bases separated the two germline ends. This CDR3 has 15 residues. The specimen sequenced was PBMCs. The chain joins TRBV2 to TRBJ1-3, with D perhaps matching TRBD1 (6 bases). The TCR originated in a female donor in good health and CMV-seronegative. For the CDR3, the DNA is TGTGCCAGCAGTCTCGCCGGGACACCCGGAAACACCATATATTTT. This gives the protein CASSLAGTPGNTIYF.